A single sample gave rise to the 10 T cell receptor beta chains below, sequenced in a study of T cells in Graves' hyperthyroidism and ophthalmopathy. RNA transcripts were the template for amplifying TCR beta CDR3 regions. The primer set for the first-round RT-PCR of the TCR CDR3 was HTBI. TCRdb reanalysed the multiplex PCR reads using MiXCR and keeps one entry per CDR3 protein. This sample yields some 320,000 distinct CDR3 sequences, of which roughly an eighth are seen a single time; almost 35% belongs to the top ten. The sample consisted of blood. The receptors originated from a woman aged 40 to 50 with Graves' ophthalmopathy.

This clonotype was counted many times. The rearrangement uses TRBV11-3 and TRBJ1-6; 7 nucleotides match TRBD1. This CDR3 contains 13 residues. Germline V gives CDR1 SGHNT, CDR2 YENEEA. V was pared by 10 bases and J by 7 bases, with 7 bases of the junction left unmatched. CDR3 residues: CATSGTVNSPLHF. The CDR3 DNA is TGTGCCACTTCTGGGACAGTAAATTCACCCCTCCACTTT.

This clonotype appeared many times. The J gene is TRBJ2-1, the V gene TRBV5-6, with a possible D match to TRBD2 (6 bases). Germline loops: CDR1 SGHDT, CDR2 YYEEEE. This CDR3 region has 14 residues. V was pared by 0 bases and J by 8 bases, with 12 bases between. CDR3 in amino acids: CASSLGLVPHEQFF. In DNA, the CDR3 is TGTGCCAGCAGCTTGGGACTAGTCCCCCATGAGCAGTTCTTC.

This clonotype has more than one count but fewer than ten. This chain uses TRBV20-1 with TRBJ2-2, with TRBD2 matching 9 bases. J gave up 1 base and V 6 bases, and 9 bases lay outside the gene matches. Germline V gives CDR1 DFQATT, CDR2 SNEGSKA (reference sequence). The CDR3 covers 16 residues. CDR3 in amino acids: CSARRGTSLNTGELFF. For the CDR3, the DNA is TGCAGTGCCAGGAGGGGGACTAGCCTGAACACCGGGGAGCTGTTTTTT.

In this sample, this clonotype turned up many times. DNA for the CDR3: TGTGCCAGCAGCCACAGTACAGGCACCGGGGAGCTGTTTTTT. This gives the protein CASSHSTGTGELFF. This chain links TRBV14 with TRBJ2-2, with D possibly matching TRBD1 (5 bases). The CDR3 is made up of 14 amino acids. With 3 bases removed from V and 4 bases from J, the gap between germline ends came to 9 bases. Germline CDR1 is SGHDN and CDR2 is FVKESK.

This clonotype has only a few counts. The chain links TRBV20-1 to TRBJ2-3, with TRBD2 matching 7 bases. V was pared by 6 bases and J by 4 bases, with 7 bases of the junction left unmatched. Per germline, CDR1 DFQATT and CDR2 SNEGSKA (reference sequence). The CDR3 totals 13 residues. The CDR3 region is CSATIAGSDTQYF. In nucleotides, the CDR3 is TGCAGTGCCACCATAGCGGGCTCAGATACGCAGTATTTT.

The CDR3 sequence is CASKSSVLNTEAFF. CDR3 sequence (DNA): TGTGCCAGTAAAAGTTCGGTTTTGAACACTGAAGCTTTCTTT. V and J are TRBV9 and TRBJ1-1; D is uncertain. V was pared by 8 bases and J by 0 bases, with 14 bases between. This CDR3 region has 14 residues. Germline CDR1 reads SGDLS; CDR2 reads YYNGEE. Supplemented by reference TRBV9 and TRBJ1-1, the full variable domain reads DSGVTQTPKHLITATGQRVTLRCSPRSGDLSVYWYQQSLDQGLQFLIQYYNGEERAKGNILERFSAQQFPDLHSELNLSSLELGDSALYFCASKSSVLNTEAFFGQGTRLTVV.

CDR3 residues: CASSIKRIGELFF. The CDR3 region has the DNA TGTGCCAGTAGTATAAAGCGTATCGGGGAGCTGTTTTTT. The gene calls are TRBV19 and TRBJ2-2, with D hard to call. Germline CDR1 reads LNHDA; CDR2 reads SQIVND (reference sequence). V gave up 2 bases and J gave up 7 bases, with 8 bases separating them. The length of the CDR3 is 13 residues.

Only a few counts were recorded for this clonotype. The V gene is TRBV20-1, the J gene TRBJ2-2, with D tentatively TRBD1 or TRBD2 (5 bases each). Between the trimmed V and J ends, which lost 1 base and 7 bases, there was a span of 22 bases. The CDR3 is 17 amino acids. CDR1 is DFQATT and CDR2 is SNEGSKA in the germline V gene (reference sequence). DNA for the CDR3: TGCAGTGCTAGAGCGCCCCCAGGGCGCGGTGGAGGCGGGGAGCTGTTTTTT. Translation: CSARAPPGRGGGGELFF.

The genes are TRBV18 and TRBJ1-5; D perhaps matches TRBD1 (5 bases). The CDR3 extends over 17 amino acids. V was clipped by 0 bases and J by 0 bases, with 12 bases between them. CDR1 and CDR2 from the germline V gene are KGHSH and LQKENI. This CDR3 is CASSPPGAGYSNQPQHF. CDR3 bases: TGTGCCAGCTCACCACCTGGGGCGGGGTATAGCAATCAGCCCCAGCATTTT.

This clonotype has ten or more counts. The rearrangement links TRBV20-1 to TRBJ2-5; a possible D gene is TRBD2 (6 bases). CDR1 is DFQATT and CDR2 is SNEGSKA in the germline V gene (reference sequence). The CDR3 is made up of 13 amino acids. V dropped 3 bases and J dropped 6 bases, with 14 bases sitting between them. The CDR3, as DNA: TGCAGTGCTAGCGGTGAGGAGGGCAAGACCCAGTACTTC. It codes for CSASGEEGKTQYF.